This TCR beta chain was found in a study of early T cells in non-severe SARS-CoV-2 infection. Using its own MiXCR run on the 5' RACE reads, TCRdb lists one record per CDR3 protein. The repertoire has about 76,000 distinct CDR3 sequences, 11% of them found once; the top ten carry approximately 4.8%. The germline V and J ends were trimmed by 5 bases and 7 bases, with 15 bases remaining between them. This CDR3 spans 15 amino acids. CDR1 SGHTA and CDR2 FQGNSA come from the germline V gene. This clonotype was found a few times. The sequence was collected from an adult who was a healthcare worker with PCR-confirmed SARS-CoV-2 infection or an uninfected control (not recorded which). What was sequenced was whole blood. This chain joins TRBV7-2 and TRBJ1-6; D remains unclear. CDR3 sequence reads: CASSLLRHHNSPLHF. The CDR3 nucleotides read TGTGCCAGCAGCCTTCTTCGACATCACAATTCACCCCTCCACTTT.